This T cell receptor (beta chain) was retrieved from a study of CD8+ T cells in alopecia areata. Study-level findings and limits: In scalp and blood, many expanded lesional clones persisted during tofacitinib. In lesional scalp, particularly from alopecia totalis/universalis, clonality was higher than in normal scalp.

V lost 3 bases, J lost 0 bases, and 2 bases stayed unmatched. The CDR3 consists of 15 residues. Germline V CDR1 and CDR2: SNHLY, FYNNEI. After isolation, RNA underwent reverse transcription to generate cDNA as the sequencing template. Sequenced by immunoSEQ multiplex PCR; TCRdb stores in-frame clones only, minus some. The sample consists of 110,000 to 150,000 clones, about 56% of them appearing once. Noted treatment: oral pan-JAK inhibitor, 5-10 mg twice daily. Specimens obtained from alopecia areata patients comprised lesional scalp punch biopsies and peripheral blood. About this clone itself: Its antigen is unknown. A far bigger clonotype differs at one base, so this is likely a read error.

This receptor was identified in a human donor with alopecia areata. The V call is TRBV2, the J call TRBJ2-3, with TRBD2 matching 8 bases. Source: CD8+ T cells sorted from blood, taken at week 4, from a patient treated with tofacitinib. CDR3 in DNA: TGTGCCAGCAGTGAGTTAGCGGGAAGCACAGATACGCAGTATTTT. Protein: CASSELAGSTDTQYF.